This T cell receptor (beta chain) originates from a study of T cell responses to AZD1222 COVID-19 vaccine. As regards this clone: Its cognate antigen is unknown.

TCRdb's copy holds only in-frame clones and misses some; the assay was immunoSEQ multiplex PCR. The table records roughly 180,000 clones, 80% to 95% of them present only once. Study-wide results and limits: CD4 TCRs associated with vaccination spanned spike, dominating at 160-218 and 743-854.

V was cut by 2 bases and J by 2 bases, with 16 bases left in between. Germline V gene sequence: CDR1 MNHEY, CDR2 SVGEGT. The CDR3 is 16 residues long. The rearrangement links TRBV6-2 or TRBV6-3 to TRBJ2-7; D is unclear. The clonotype comes from an adult who received the AZD1222 COVID-19 vaccine. The sample consisted of peripheral blood, taken 28 days after the second AZD1222 dose. CDR3 DNA sequence: TGTGCCAGCAGTTACCCGAAACCGACCCGCACCTACGAGCAGTACTTC. Its translation is CASSYPKPTRTYEQYF.